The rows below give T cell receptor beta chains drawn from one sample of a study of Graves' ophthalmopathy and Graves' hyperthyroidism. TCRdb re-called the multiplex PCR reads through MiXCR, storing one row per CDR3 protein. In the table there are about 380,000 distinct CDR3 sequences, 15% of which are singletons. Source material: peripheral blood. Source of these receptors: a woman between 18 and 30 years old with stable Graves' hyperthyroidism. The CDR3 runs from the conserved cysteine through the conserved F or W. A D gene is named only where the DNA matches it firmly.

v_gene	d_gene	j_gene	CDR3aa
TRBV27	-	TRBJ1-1	CASSPMTGMNTEAFF
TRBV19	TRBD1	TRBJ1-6	CASLDREGSPLHF
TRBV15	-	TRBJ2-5	CATSRDRQGQETQYF
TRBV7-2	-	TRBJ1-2	CASSFPTGLNYGYTF
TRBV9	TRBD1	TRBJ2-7	CASSPRDRLVSSYEQYF
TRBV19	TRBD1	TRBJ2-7	CASSTTGSTYEQYF
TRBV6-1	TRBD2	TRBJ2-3	CASSRAGEVTDTQYF
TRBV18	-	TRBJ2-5	CASSPGETQYF
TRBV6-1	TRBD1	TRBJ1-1	CASSGTGVPSAFF
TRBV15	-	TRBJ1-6	CATSRGRRDLSLHF
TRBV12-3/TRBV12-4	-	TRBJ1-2	CASSLDPSYGYTF
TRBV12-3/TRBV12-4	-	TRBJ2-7	CASRSERVPSYEQYF
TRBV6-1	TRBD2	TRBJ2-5	CASSSSGGASETQYF
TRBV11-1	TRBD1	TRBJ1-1	CASSSSRQGRTQTEAFF
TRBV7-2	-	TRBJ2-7	CASSLVLGLGEQYF
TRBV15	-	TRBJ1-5	CATSTELNSQPQHF
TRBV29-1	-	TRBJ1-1	CSVKNLDLGTEAFF
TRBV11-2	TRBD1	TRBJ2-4	CASSLGQGLAKNIRYF
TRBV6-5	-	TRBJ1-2	CASSLDPLDYGYTF
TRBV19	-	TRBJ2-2	CASSFDRVFTGELFF
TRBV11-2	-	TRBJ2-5	CASSLEGRRRETQYF
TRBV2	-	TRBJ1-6	CASTWDGLNSPLHF
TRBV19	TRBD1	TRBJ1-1	CASSTRGLMNTEAFF
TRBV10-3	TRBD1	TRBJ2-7	CAISAYNPGQGEQYF
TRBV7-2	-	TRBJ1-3	CASSPFNSGNTIYF
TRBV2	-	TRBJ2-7	CASSEEDTSSYEQYF
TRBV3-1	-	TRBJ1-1	CASSQDSPAFF
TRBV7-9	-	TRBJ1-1	CASSLVSNMNTEAFF
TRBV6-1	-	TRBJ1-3	CASSRDTENTIYF
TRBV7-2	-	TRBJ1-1	CASSLAYSQGNTEAFF
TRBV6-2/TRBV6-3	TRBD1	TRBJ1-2	CASSYARTGVRYGYTF
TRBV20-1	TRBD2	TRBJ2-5	CSARDPQRGRETQYF
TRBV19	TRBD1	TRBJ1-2	CASMFKGQGFNYGYTF
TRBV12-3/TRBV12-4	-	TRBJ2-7	CASSSGPDRVYEQYF
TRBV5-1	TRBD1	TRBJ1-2	CASSLRQGARSGYTF
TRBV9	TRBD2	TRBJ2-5	CASSTARASGSETQYF
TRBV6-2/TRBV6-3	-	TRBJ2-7	CASSYSVGVALTYEQYF
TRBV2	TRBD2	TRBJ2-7	CASSEAPASGGLSYEQYF
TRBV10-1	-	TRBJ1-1	CASRNLRGLNTEAFF
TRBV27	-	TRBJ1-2	CASSFLKGLLNYGYTF
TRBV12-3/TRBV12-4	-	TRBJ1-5	CASSSQNFPGPEHF